The table lists the clone carrying this TCR beta chain with a few counts. The antigen is unknown. This sample was taken from a study of T cells after yellow fever vaccination. Study observations and caveats: Peak timing came faster in the weaker secondary response, day 5 versus 15. Some clonotypes were seen in both the CD4 and the CD8 compartments. These made up a small share and likely arose from convergent recombination.

V lost 3 bases to trimming and J lost 3 bases, with 8 bases between them. This CDR3 has 13 amino acids. Germline CDR1 is LNHDA and CDR2 is SQIVND (reference sequence). It was through 5'RACE template switching that TCR cDNA was made, with a universal primer site and UMIs added. TCRdb processed the 5' RACE reads anew with MiXCR; each CDR3 protein has one entry. The data hold hundreds of thousands of distinct CDR3 sequences, with roughly 13% observed a single time. The specimen comprised PBMCs, sampled on the day of the yellow fever booster vaccination. This TCR was recovered from a man aged 25 to 40 who received the YFV17D yellow fever vaccine. This chain uses TRBV19 with TRBJ1-2; D might be TRBD1 (5 bases). The DNA for the CDR3 is TGTGCCAGTAGTATGGCACAGGACTATGGCTACACCTTC. Protein product: CASSMAQDYGYTF.